Listed below are T cell receptor beta chains from one sample, sequenced in a study of cytomegalovirus exposure and HLA in healthy donors. Libraries were prepared by immunoSEQ multiplex PCR; TCRdb keeps only in-frame clonotypes and omits some of them. The table lists just under 75,000 clones, 90% to 95% of them singletons. The sample consisted of PBMCs. These receptors were collected from a woman between 18 and 29 years old in good health and CMV-seropositive. Both conserved end residues are part of each CDR3. Fields, in order: clone size, V gene, J gene, CDR3 protein. Clone size appears in some rows only: once, few, many, or a class for an expanded clone.

abundance: NA; v_gene: TRBV7-2; j_gene: TRBJ2-7; CDR3aa: CASSFERGSYEQYF
abundance: NA; v_gene: TRBV14; j_gene: TRBJ2-7; CDR3aa: CASSQGTGQILSYEQYF
abundance: NA; v_gene: TRBV28; j_gene: TRBJ1-5; CDR3aa: CASSPRSGQRSQHF
abundance: NA; v_gene: TRBV28; j_gene: TRBJ2-7; CDR3aa: CASSSSPTGLVEQYF
abundance: once; v_gene: TRBV23-1; j_gene: TRBJ2-4; CDR3aa: CASSQLGEETGNIQYF
abundance: NA; v_gene: TRBV7-2; j_gene: TRBJ1-2; CDR3aa: CASSQDYGYTF
abundance: NA; v_gene: TRBV6-1; j_gene: TRBJ2-7; CDR3aa: CASIFGGSYEQYF
abundance: NA; v_gene: TRBV11-2; j_gene: TRBJ2-7; CDR3aa: CASSWTSGEIHYEQYF
abundance: NA; v_gene: TRBV28; j_gene: TRBJ2-7; CDR3aa: CASSPQVYEQYF
abundance: NA; v_gene: TRBV4-3; j_gene: TRBJ1-5; CDR3aa: CASSQGQSSNQPQHF
abundance: NA; v_gene: TRBV11-2; j_gene: TRBJ1-4; CDR3aa: CASTQNRATNEKLFF